A selection of T cell receptor beta chains follows, all from one sample in a study of control samples from healthy donors and cancer patients. Sequencing was performed with immunoSEQ multiplex PCR; in TCRdb, only in-frame clones are kept and a portion is missing. The sample holds about 92,000 clones, around 82% seen once. The sequencing input was blood. Receptors were obtained from a woman aged 55-69 years in good health. Both conserved end residues are part of each CDR3. Each record gives: J gene, V gene, clone size, D gene, CDR3 DNA, CDR3 protein. The D gene is left open where the match is weak. Some rows have no size entry. The others give once, few or many, or a class for an expanded clone.

TRBJ1-1,TRBV4-1,.,.,TGCGCCAGCAGCCAGCAGACAGGCAACACTGAAGCTTTCTTT,CASSQQTGNTEAFF
TRBJ2-7,TRBV5-1,.,.,TGCGCCAGCAGCACTCGGGCCAGCGGGTACGAGCAGTACTTC,CASSTRASGYEQYF
TRBJ1-1,TRBV6-2/TRBV6-3,.,.,TGTGCCAGCAGTTACGTCGGGACTGAAGCTTTCTTT,CASSYVGTEAFF
TRBJ1-3,TRBV4-1,.,.,TGCGCCAGCAGCCCCCGGGTGGGGGTCGACTCTGGAAACACCATATATTTT,CASSPRVGVDSGNTIYF
TRBJ1-4,TRBV19,.,.,TGTGCCAGTAGTAGTCGAGCAGGGACTAATGAAAAACTGTTTTTT,CASSSRAGTNEKLFF
TRBJ2-5,TRBV7-8,once,TRBD2,TGTGCCAGCAGCGAATATAGCGGGGGGACCCAAGAGACCCAGTACTTC,CASSEYSGGTQETQYF
TRBJ2-5,TRBV7-6,.,.,TGTGCCAGCAGCTTAGGAGGCCTGGGGGCCCAGTACTTC,CASSLGGLGAQYF
TRBJ2-1,TRBV20-1,.,TRBD2,TGCAGTGCTAGTCCGCTCGAGGGACTAGCGGGTTACAATGAGCAGTTCTTC,CSASPLEGLAGYNEQFF
TRBJ2-5,TRBV6-2/TRBV6-3,.,.,TGTGCCAGCAGTCCCAGCTTACTCCTCCGGGGGACCCAGTACTTC,CASSPSLLLRGTQYF
TRBJ1-5,TRBV28,.,.,TGTGCCAGCAGTTTGTTTAGGGTAGGCCAGCCCCAGCATTTT,CASSLFRVGQPQHF
TRBJ2-2,TRBV19,.,.,TGTGCCAGTAGTATTACAGGGATAAGGTTGGGGGAGCTGTTTTTT,CASSITGIRLGELFF
TRBJ2-5,TRBV6-1,.,.,TGTGCCAGCAGTGAAGGGACAGTGGTAGGGGGAGAGACCCAGTACTTC,CASSEGTVVGGETQYF
TRBJ2-3,TRBV2,.,.,TGTGCCAGCGGTCCCCCGGAAGATACGCAGTATTTT,CASGPPEDTQYF
TRBJ1-2,TRBV5-1,.,.,TGCGCCAGCAGCTTGGGAGGGTCCGGGAACTATGGCTACACCTTC,CASSLGGSGNYGYTF
TRBJ1-5,TRBV6-5,.,.,TGTGCCAGCAGTCCCTTAGTAGTAGGGAATCAGCCCCAGCATTTT,CASSPLVVGNQPQHF
TRBJ1-4,TRBV27,.,.,TGTGCCAGCAGTTTAAAAGGCCTACCGGGCCCGACTAATGAAAAACTGTTTTTT,CASSLKGLPGPTNEKLFF
TRBJ2-3,TRBV2,.,.,TGTGCCAGCAGTGAAAGGTTCAATACGCAGTATTTT,CASSERFNTQYF